The 32 T cell receptor beta chains below all came from one sample that was sequenced in a study of control samples from healthy donors and cancer patients. Some clones are missing from TCRdb's copy, which holds only in-frame ones; the method was immunoSEQ multiplex PCR. The table includes roughly 200,000 clones, roughly nine tenths detected once. The sequenced material came from blood. Every receptor here comes from a man in his thirties or forties in good health.

This chain links TRBV7-9 with TRBJ2-2; D is unclear. The CDR3 runs 13 residues. V was clipped by 1 base and J by 1 base, with 1 base between them. Germline lookup yields CDR1 SEHNR and CDR2 FQNEAQ (reference sequence). Here the CDR3 DNA reads TGTGCCAGCAGCTTAGAGAACACCGGGGAGCTGTTTTTT. Its translation: CASSLENTGELFF.

The V and J genes are TRBV4-2 and TRBJ2-7; D unclear. CDR3 size: 14 residues. With 0 bases removed from V and 6 bases from J, the gap between germline ends came to 12 bases. Germline CDR1 and CDR2: LGHNA and YNFKEQ. CDR3 region: CASSQDHRSGEQYF. Here the CDR3 DNA reads TGTGCCAGCAGCCAAGATCACCGATCAGGCGAGCAGTACTTC.

This chain joins TRBV7-3 and TRBJ2-5, with TRBD1 matching over 9 bases. CDR1 and CDR2 from the germline V gene are SGHTA and FQGTGA. The ends lost 2 bases at V and 5 bases at J; junction bases unmatched: 6. This CDR3 has 15 amino acids. CDR3 region: CASSLSTGGWETQYF. CDR3 DNA: TGTGCCAGCAGCTTATCTACAGGGGGCTGGGAGACCCAGTACTTC.

V and J are TRBV7-6 and TRBJ2-6; no clear D. The CDR3 runs to 19 residues. CDR1 SGHVS and CDR2 FNYEAQ come from the germline V gene. Trimming took 5 bases from V and 0 from J, leaving 20 bases between them. The CDR3 spells CASSREPRASRSGANVLTF. CDR3 coding DNA: TGTGCCAGCAGCCGTGAGCCTAGGGCTAGTCGCTCTGGGGCCAACGTCCTGACTTTC.

This chain links TRBV12-5 with TRBJ1-4, with 10 nucleotides matching TRBD1. V trimming: 0 bases; J trimming: 11 bases; junction bases outside the gene matches: 6. Germline loops: CDR1 LGHNT, CDR2 FRNRAP. CDR3 length equals 15 residues. The DNA for the CDR3 is TGTGCTAGTGGTTTGGTCACCGGGACAGGGGAGAAACTGTTTTTT. Its translation is CASGLVTGTGEKLFF.

The chain has TRBV9 and TRBJ2-2; D is undetermined. The CDR3 loop spans 16 amino acids. Trimming left V 0 bases short and J 4 bases short, with 13 bases between. The germline V gene has CDR1 SGDLS and CDR2 YYNGEE. This CDR3 reads CASSVVASLGTGELFF. CDR3 sequence (DNA): TGTGCCAGCAGCGTAGTGGCTAGTTTAGGCACCGGGGAGCTGTTTTTT.

This sequence joins TRBV24-1 and TRBJ2-1, with a possible D match to TRBD1 (6 bases). Germline assignment: CDR1 KGHDR and CDR2 SFDVKD. This CDR3 is built from 13 residues. Trimming removed 2 bases from V and 9 bases from J, with 10 bases in between. CDR3 bases: TGTGCCACCAGTGATTCAGGGGTTCCTGAGCAGTTCTTC. Its translation: CATSDSGVPEQFF.

Of note for this clone: Within the sample, other DNA sequences also encode this same CDR3. The chain employs TRBV9 and TRBJ2-7; TRBD2 aligns across 9 bases. Germline values: CDR1 SGDLS, CDR2 YYNGEE. CDR3 length: 15 amino acids. The J segment lost 3 bases and the V segment lost 0 bases, leaving 4 bases of the junction unmatched. DNA of the CDR3: TGTGCCAGCAGCGTAGGGACTAGCGCGGTCTACGAGCAGTACTTC. Amino acid sequence: CASSVGTSAVYEQYF.

The chain has TRBV2 and TRBJ1-1; D is perhaps TRBD1 (6 bases). Deletions cut 4 bases from V and 0 bases from J, with 18 bases between. This CDR3 contains 17 residues. Germline V CDR1 and CDR2: SNHLY, FYNNEI. The chain's CDR3 is CASSGSPTGYMNTEAFF. The CDR3 bases are TGTGCCAGCAGTGGGTCCCCGACAGGCTACATGAACACTGAAGCTTTCTTT.

This chain links TRBV2 with TRBJ2-5; 15 bases are a match to TRBD2. The CDR3 is 16 residues long. The germline gives CDR1 SNHLY, CDR2 FYNNEI. Trimming took 6 bases from V and 0 from J; bases not matched to a gene: 2. CDR3 region: CASRGTSGGNQETQYF. DNA of the CDR3: TGTGCCAGCAGGGGGACTAGCGGGGGGAACCAAGAGACCCAGTACTTC.

The chain recombines TRBV4-1 with TRBJ1-3; D is unresolved. Looked up from germline, CDR1 is MGHRA and CDR2 is YSYEKL. The CDR3 loop spans 15 amino acids. Trimming left V 4 bases short and J 0 bases short, with 10 bases between. The CDR3 sequence is CASSRDNYSGNTIYF. The CDR3 DNA reads as TGCGCCAGCAGCCGCGACAATTACTCTGGAAACACCATATATTTT.

The CDR3 DNA sequence: TGTGCCAGCAGTGTCCAAGCCCGGACAGCAACTAATGAAAAACTGTTTTTT. It translates to CASSVQARTATNEKLFF. V usage is TRBV6-1 and J usage is TRBJ1-4; possible D gene TRBD1, 6 bases. The ends were cut back, 4 bases at V and 0 bases at J, with 15 bases in the middle. The CDR3 totals 17 residues. The V gene's germline CDR1 is MNHNS and CDR2 SASEGT.

The chain carries TRBV7-9 and TRBJ1-1, with D maybe TRBD1 (5 bases). V lost 5 bases and J lost 1, with 8 bases in between. Germline-derived CDR1 and CDR2 are SEHNR and FQNEAQ (reference sequence). This CDR3 has 13 residues. CDR3 sequence reads: CASSAQANTEAFF. CDR3 DNA sequence: TGTGCCAGCAGCGCACAGGCGAACACTGAAGCTTTCTTT.

The chain links TRBV7-6 to TRBJ1-6; TRBD1 aligns across 8 bases. Per germline, CDR1 SGHVS and CDR2 FNYEAQ. The CDR3 covers 16 residues. With V trimmed by 0 bases and J by 6 bases, 4 bases remained unmatched. CDR3 protein: CASSLARTGRNSPLHF. CDR3 nucleotide sequence: TGTGCCAGCAGCTTAGCCCGGACAGGGCGTAATTCACCCCTCCACTTT.

The chain recombines TRBV10-2 with TRBJ2-3; the D gene is possibly TRBD2 (7 bases). The germline gives CDR1 WSHSY, CDR2 SAAADI. The ends were cut back, 4 bases at V and 0 bases at J, with 17 bases in the middle. CDR3 size: 17 residues. For the CDR3, the DNA is TGCGCCAGCAGTGGGGTTGAGGGGGGGCCGAGCACAGATACGCAGTATTTT. Its translation: CASSGVEGGPSTDTQYF.

This rearrangement joins TRBV19 to TRBJ1-5; the D is unclear. The germline CDR1 and CDR2 sequences are LNHDA and SQIVND (reference sequence). V lost 7 bases to trimming and J lost 5 bases, with 12 bases between them. The length of the CDR3 is 13 residues. The CDR3, as DNA: TGTGCCAGTACCCCCTCCACTTATCAGCCCCAGCATTTT. Translation gives CASTPSTYQPQHF.

The gene calls are TRBV9 and TRBJ2-7; 9 nucleotides align to TRBD1. The CDR3 has 14 residues. Germline V gene lookup returns CDR1 SGDLS and CDR2 YYNGEE. V dropped 4 bases and J dropped 2; count of bases not matched to a gene: 4. The CDR3 loop reads CASSPRDRAYEQYF. The CDR3 DNA sequence: TGTGCCAGCAGCCCTAGGGACAGGGCCTACGAGCAGTACTTC. The full variable domain, completed using reference TRBV9 and TRBJ2-7, is DSGVTQTPKHLITATGQRVTLRCSPRSGDLSVYWYQQSLDQGLQFLIQYYNGEERAKGNILERFSAQQFPDLHSELNLSSLELGDSALYFCASSPRDRAYEQYFGPGTRLTVT.

The chain couples TRBV5-6 to TRBJ1-5, with 7 positions matching TRBD1. J was trimmed by 7 bases and V by 4 bases; bases with no gene match: 8. CDR3 size: 14 residues. Germline V CDR1 and CDR2: SGHDT, YYEEEE. CDR3 protein: CASSMTGLRQPQHF. CDR3 sequence (DNA): TGTGCCAGCAGCATGACAGGGCTGAGACAGCCCCAGCATTTT. Full variable domain (missing parts from reference TRBV5-6 and TRBJ1-5): DAGVTQSPTHLIKTRGQQVTLRCSPKSGHDTVSWYQQALGQGPQFIFQYYEEEERQRGNFPDRFSGHQFPNYSSELNVNALLLGDSALYLCASSMTGLRQPQHFGDGTRLSIL.

The table lists this clone with a count of one. The genes are TRBV11-3 and TRBJ2-3; D is ambiguous. Germline CDR1 and CDR2: SGHNT and YENEEA. The CDR3 covers 14 residues. Trimming shortened V by 5 bases and J by 6 bases, and 15 bases separated the two germline ends. Here the CDR3 reads CASSLTGYVDTQYF. The CDR3 nucleotides read TGTGCCAGCAGCCTAACCGGTTATGTGGATACGCAGTATTTT.

The rearrangement uses TRBV3-1 (or the pseudogene TRBV3-2) and TRBJ1-6; D is perhaps TRBD1 (5 bases). The V gene lost 1 base and the J gene lost 4 bases, with 11 bases spanning the gap. Germline CDR1 LGHDT, CDR2 YNNKEL (reference sequence). The CDR3 covers 16 residues. This chain's CDR3 is CASSQADGAYNSPLHF. CDR3 coding DNA: TGTGCCAGCAGCCAAGCGGATGGGGCGTATAATTCACCCCTCCACTTT.

V is TRBV11-2 and J is TRBJ2-7, with a tentative D call TRBD1 (6 bases). Trimming cost V 0 bases and J 4 bases, with 10 bases left between them. The length of the CDR3 is 14 residues. CDR1 and CDR2 (germline): SGHAT, FQNNGV. The CDR3 protein is CASSLDYGQYEQYF. The DNA of the CDR3 is TGTGCCAGCAGCTTAGATTACGGACAGTACGAGCAGTACTTC.

This clone has only a few counts. The CDR3 sequence: CASSGWSNRYEQYF. For the CDR3, the DNA is TGTGCCAGCAGTGGGTGGTCCAACCGCTACGAGCAGTACTTC. The genes are TRBV27 and TRBJ2-7; D not certain. Germline V CDR1 and CDR2: MNHEY, SMNVEV (reference sequence). This CDR3 has 14 amino acids. The ends were cut back, 5 bases at V and 3 bases at J, with 14 bases in the middle.

This rearrangement joins TRBV9 to TRBJ2-2; tentative D call: TRBD2 (5 bases). V dropped 3 bases and J dropped 4 bases, with 16 bases sitting between them. Germline V gives CDR1 SGDLS, CDR2 YYNGEE. The CDR3 runs to 16 residues. Written as DNA, the CDR3 is TGTGCCAGCAGCGCCCTAGCCTGGCGGGCCACCGGGGAGCTGTTTTTT. This sequence encodes CASSALAWRATGELFF.

The V and J genes are TRBV20-1 and TRBJ1-5; D ambiguous. V lost 3 bases to trimming and J lost 6 bases, with 18 bases between them. The CDR3 consists of 15 residues. Germline loops: CDR1 DFQATT, CDR2 SNEGSKA (reference sequence). CDR3 DNA sequence: TGCAGTGCTAGTCCCCCTCAGGTTTCGGCTCAGCCCCAGCATTTT. It yields the protein CSASPPQVSAQPQHF.

The chain couples TRBV11-3 to TRBJ1-1; D call uncertain. The germline V gene has CDR1 SGHNT and CDR2 YENEEA. The CDR3 runs to 13 residues. Trimming cost V 3 bases and J 1 base, with 6 bases left between them. This CDR3 is CASSFQENTEAFF. CDR3 nucleotides: TGTGCCAGCAGCTTCCAGGAGAACACTGAAGCTTTCTTT.

The chain carries TRBV30 and TRBJ2-7; D is perhaps TRBD1 (5 bases). The germline CDR1 and CDR2 sequences are GTSNPN and SVGIG (reference sequence). CDR3 length: 11 amino acids. Trimming left V 5 bases short and J 2 bases short, with 7 bases between. The CDR3 region has the DNA TGTGCCTGGGGCAGGGCCTACGAGCAGTACTTC. This gives the protein CAWGRAYEQYF.

The J gene is TRBJ1-2, the V gene TRBV25-1; D remains unclear. V dropped 5 bases and J dropped 4 bases, with 14 bases sitting between them. CDR1 is MGHDK and CDR2 is SYGVNS in the germline V gene. This CDR3 is built from 14 residues. The CDR3 coding sequence is TGTGCCAGCAGTCGGCGGGGAATAACCTATGGCTACACCTTC. Its protein is CASSRRGITYGYTF.

The genes are TRBV19 and TRBJ1-5, with 8 positions matching TRBD1. This CDR3 has 14 amino acids. The trim removed 6 bases at V and 7 bases at J, leaving 8 bases unmatched. The germline gives CDR1 LNHDA, CDR2 SQIVND (reference sequence). In nucleotides, the CDR3 is TGTGCCAGTAGGATCGGACAGGGTGGCCAGCCCCAGCATTTT. Its translation is CASRIGQGGQPQHF.

The V and J genes are TRBV3-1 (or the pseudogene TRBV3-2) and TRBJ2-6; possibly TRBD2 for D (5 bases). There are 16 residues in the CDR3. Germline CDR1 LGHDT, CDR2 YNNKEL (reference sequence). Trimming took off 0 bases at V and 1 base at J, with 7 bases between the two ends. Here the CDR3 DNA reads TGTGCCAGCAGCCAAGATAGGACTTCTGGGGCCAACGTCCTGACTTTC. Its translation: CASSQDRTSGANVLTF.

The J gene is TRBJ1-6, the V gene TRBV4-1; no clear D. The V gene lost 0 bases and the J gene lost 9 bases, with 15 bases spanning the gap. CDR3 length equals 16 residues. Germline V gene data show CDR1 as MGHRA and CDR2 as YSYEKL. CDR3: CASSQEGKSYGSPLHF. CDR3 DNA sequence: TGCGCCAGCAGCCAAGAAGGAAAAAGCTACGGTTCACCCCTCCACTTT.

The J gene is TRBJ2-7, the V gene TRBV19, with D perhaps given as TRBD1 or TRBD2 (6 bases each). The CDR3 spans 15 residues. From germline, CDR1 is LNHDA and CDR2 SQIVND (reference sequence). Trimming removed 0 bases from V and 1 base from J, with 10 bases in between. CDR3 sequence: CASSIEGGASYEQYF. In DNA form, the CDR3 reads TGTGCCAGTAGTATAGAGGGGGGCGCGTCCTACGAGCAGTACTTC.

The CDR3 nucleotides are TGTGCCAGCAGCTTTAATCAGGGGACCTACGAGCAGTACTTC. It translates to CASSFNQGTYEQYF. V gene TRBV7-2 combines with J gene TRBJ2-7; maybe TRBD1 (6 bases). Germline CDR1 reads SGHTA; CDR2 reads FQGNSA. Trimming pared 3 bases from V and 2 bases from J, leaving 11 bases between. The CDR3 loop spans 14 amino acids.